Listed below are T cell receptor beta chains from one sample, sequenced in a study of OX40 agonist ivuxolimab in advanced cancers. TCRdb's table, derived via immunoSEQ multiplex PCR, lists solely in-frame clones and lacks some. Of approximately 75,000 clones in the sample, roughly 90% were seen once. The sequenced sample was CD4+ or CD8+ T cells sorted from blood, obtained in a trial of the OX40 agonist ivuxolimab. Receptors were obtained from an adult with an advanced solid tumor such as melanoma, head and neck, liver or kidney cancer. CDR3s include the opening cysteine and the closing phenylalanine or tryptophan. Only some rows state a clone size, as once, few, many or a class for expanded clones.

TRBV18	NA	TRBJ2-5	CASSLGLAGQETQYF
TRBV19	NA	TRBJ2-3	CASSSQPNTDTQYF
TRBV15	NA	TRBJ1-5	CATSRVLSDQPQHF
TRBV6-5	once	TRBJ2-7	CASSYLRNNEQYF
TRBV5-1	NA	TRBJ1-5	CASSAGTAGNQPQHF
TRBV5-8	NA	TRBJ2-4	CASSREGTGSYIQYF
TRBV6-6	NA	TRBJ2-3	CASRGRKSMSTDTQYF
TRBV2	NA	TRBJ2-7	CASREGLGTLTLEQYF
TRBV30	once	TRBJ2-3	CAYRTGGFTDTQYF
TRBV11-2	NA	TRBJ2-2	CASSLTGGSTGELFF
TRBV6-5	NA	TRBJ2-6	CASSFQAVAGANVLTF
TRBV28	NA	TRBJ2-3	CASSPWEGRRDTQYF
TRBV7-2	NA	TRBJ2-7	CASSQLGAYEQYF
TRBV28	NA	TRBJ1-4	CASSFSQGRGTNEKLFF
TRBV18	NA	TRBJ1-2	CASSPPGPTSNYGYTF
TRBV28	NA	TRBJ1-4	CASSLSQAANEKLFF
TRBV6-5	NA	TRBJ1-1	CASSTGTGVNTEAFF
TRBV28	NA	TRBJ2-5	CASSAYPGTGGDQETQYF
TRBV28	NA	TRBJ2-2	CASRRTGNTGELFF
TRBV18	NA	TRBJ1-4	CASSPLGARTNEKLFF
TRBV30	once	TRBJ1-3	CACRSSGNTIYF
TRBV6-5	NA	TRBJ2-6	CASEGSGANVLTF
TRBV7-6	NA	TRBJ2-2	CASSLGPGKGTGELFF
TRBV5-1	NA	TRBJ2-5	CASSSDRGLQETQYF
TRBV5-1	NA	TRBJ2-3	CASSLDSTDTQYF
TRBV9	once	TRBJ1-6	CASSPQVGLDSPLHF
TRBV7-6	NA	TRBJ2-5	CASSATQETQYF
TRBV4-3	NA	TRBJ2-7	CASSQGVGFSYEQYF
TRBV18	NA	TRBJ2-5	CASSPGGGQETQYF
TRBV2	NA	TRBJ1-4	CASHRGNEKLFF
TRBV5-1	NA	TRBJ1-1	CASSNSGQGNEAFF
TRBV28	NA	TRBJ1-2	CASSSPGLINYGYTF
TRBV18	NA	TRBJ2-1	CASSPPVGAGGNNEQFF
TRBV10-3	NA	TRBJ2-7	CAISESGQGYEQYF
TRBV6-5	NA	TRBJ1-5	CASQGRGPNQPQHF
TRBV18	NA	TRBJ1-1	CASSPVLSDRISEAFF
TRBV15	NA	TRBJ2-7	CATSRGDSSYEQYF
TRBV5-6	NA	TRBJ2-2	CASSLEGQGYTGELFF
TRBV18	NA	TRBJ1-2	CASSPGNSNYGYTF
TRBV6-1	NA	TRBJ2-7	CAGKTGGHEQYF
TRBV6-1	NA	TRBJ2-5	CASVQGDSQETQYF
TRBV7-2	few	TRBJ1-1	CASSPSTANTEAFF
TRBV19	NA	TRBJ1-1	CASSIFRGSMNTEAFF
TRBV9	NA	TRBJ2-3	CASSVAKVNQPGLAGGRDTQYF
TRBV2	once	TRBJ2-3	CASKELAGGTDTQYF
TRBV30	NA	TRBJ1-3	CAFVPTGRGNTIYF
TRBV7-3	NA	TRBJ2-1	CASSPSLAGAYNEQFF
TRBV6-6	NA	TRBJ2-4	CASSYLSANIQYF
TRBV2	NA	TRBJ2-6	CASSFASSGANVLTF
TRBV7-6	NA	TRBJ2-1	CASSLGVGDLNEQFF
TRBV25-1	NA	TRBJ2-1	CATNPGTGSYNEQFF
TRBV18	NA	TRBJ1-2	CASSSGQERIAGYGYTF
TRBV5-1	NA	TRBJ2-2	CASSLVGYGELFF